The entry below gives a single T cell receptor (beta chain) sequence along with its context. Using immunoSEQ multiplex PCR, the repertoire was profiled, and TCRdb retains in-frame clones only, with some absent. This table has fewer than 45,000 clones, roughly 91% appearing once. The data stem from a study of T cell changes during pregnancy in multiple sclerosis. The CDR3 consists of 14 residues. Trimming removed 7 bases from V and 3 bases from J, with 15 bases in between. Germline CDR1 is SNHLY and CDR2 is FYNNEI. The source is a female donor with multiple sclerosis, enrolled in a pregnancy study. Here the sequenced sample was CD4+ T cells from peripheral blood mononuclear cells, taken in the third trimester of pregnancy. The V and J genes are TRBV2 and TRBJ1-1; D is undetermined. The CDR3 coding sequence is TGTGCCAGCACCGCAGCCGGGAGCCACACTGAAGCTTTCTTT. Its translation is CASTAAGSHTEAFF.